This TCR beta chain appears in the sequencing data of a study of cytomegalovirus exposure and HLA in healthy donors. The study's findings and limits: In a later analysis, at a false discovery rate of 0.05, over 15,000 TCR beta sequences matched HLA alleles. TCR beta chain V- and J-gene trimming was linked, in a later analysis, to a missense variant in DCLRE1C. CMV serostatus stood as the only immune exposure information on hand. Within the data, a cluster of highly shared sequence variants was likely a sequencing artifact.

Worth noting for this clone: Its antigen is not identified.

The V gene's germline CDR1 is SNHLY and CDR2 FYNNEI. This CDR3 comprises 12 residues. Trimming took 5 bases from V and 8 from J; bases not matched to a gene: 2. 13 Jbeta primers and 60 Vbeta primers were used for the PCR. The protocol was immunoSEQ multiplex PCR, while the TCRdb copy is restricted to in-frame clones and leaves out a portion. The sample carries around 97,000 clones, approximately 66% recorded once. The sample comprised PBMCs. V and J are TRBV2 and TRBJ2-1; 8 nucleotides match TRBD2. The receptor's source is a woman between 50 and 59 years old in good health and CMV-seronegative. The CDR3 protein is CASSSGGHEQFF. The CDR3 bases are TGTGCCAGCAGTAGCGGGGGCCATGAGCAGTTCTTC.